Below are 20 T cell receptor beta chains sequenced from a single sample in a study of patients and donors after allogeneic stem cell transplantation (dated by TCRdb to about 2020). The library was generated by RT-PCR. Sequencing was performed on a NextSeq 550. In-frame beta chains were kept once TCRdb had trimmed the public reads at Q25 with fastp and called clones with MiXCR. Rows matching on CDR3 protein sequence are summarized as one entry with the most common DNA and genes. For this sample there are roughly 880,000 distinct CDR3 sequences; approximately 18% appear just once. The top ten clones comprise roughly 6% of the sample. The sequenced sample consisted of blood, either unsorted or a sorted T cell fraction (not recorded which). These receptor sequences come from a human donor who was either an allogeneic HSCT recipient or a stem cell or donor lymphocyte infusion donor (not recorded which). It is not recorded whose cells these are; they may come from a transplant donor.

There are a few counts of this clonotype. This sequence joins TRBV7-8 and TRBJ2-1, with 14 bases fitting TRBD2. CDR3 length: 15 residues. The junction had 3 bases not matched to a gene; V was cut back by 5 bases and J by 6 bases. Germline V gives CDR1 SGHVS, CDR2 FQNEAQ. CDR3 region: CASSRTSGRSNEQFF. In DNA, the CDR3 is TGTGCCAGCAGCCGGACTAGCGGGAGGAGCAATGAGCAGTTCTTC.

This clonotype was counted a few times. J is TRBJ1-1 and V is TRBV30; tentatively, D is TRBD1 (6 bases). Germline-derived CDR1 and CDR2 are GTSNPN and SVGIG (reference sequence). The V end was cut by 0 bases, the J end by 5 bases, with 10 bases between. The CDR3 loop spans 13 amino acids. CDR3 sequence: CAWSVDRRTEAFF. CDR3 coding DNA: TGTGCCTGGAGTGTAGACAGGAGAACTGAAGCTTTCTTT. The full variable domain, completed using reference TRBV30 and TRBJ1-1, is SQTIHQWPATLVQPVGSPLSLECTVEGTSNPNLYWYRQAAGRGLQLLFYSVGIGQISSEVPQNLSASRPQDRQFILSSKKLLLSDSGFYLCAWSVDRRTEAFFGQGTRLTVV.

This clonotype was picked up a small number of times. The gene calls are TRBV11-3 and TRBJ2-7; TRBD2 matches 10 bases. This CDR3 has 16 amino acids. Looked up from germline, CDR1 is SGHNT and CDR2 is YENEEA. V lost 0 bases, J lost 3 bases, and 5 bases stayed unmatched. The CDR3 sequence: CASSLDKSGRVYEQYF. The DNA of the CDR3 is TGTGCCAGCAGCTTAGATAAAAGCGGGAGGGTCTACGAGCAGTACTTC.

V is TRBV18 and J is TRBJ2-4; D may correspond to TRBD1 or TRBD2 (5 bases each). CDR1 is KGHSH and CDR2 is LQKENI in the germline V gene. The CDR3 is 14 amino acids. Trimming shortened V by 3 bases and J by 6 bases, and 12 bases separated the two germline ends. Here the CDR3 reads CASSPGDGINIQYF. DNA for the CDR3: TGTGCCAGCTCACCGGGGGACGGTATAAACATTCAGTACTTC.

Many counts were recorded for this clonotype. The chain uses TRBV11-2 and TRBJ2-2; D gene unclear. The V gene lost 2 bases and the J gene lost 8 bases, with 6 bases spanning the gap. The germline gives CDR1 SGHAT, CDR2 FQNNGV. The CDR3 runs 12 residues. In nucleotides, the CDR3 is TGTGCCAGCAGCTTAAAACAGGGGGAGCTGTTTTTT. Encoded protein: CASSLKQGELFF. Drawing the rest from reference TRBV11-2 and TRBJ2-2, the complete variable domain is EAGVAQSPRYKIIEKRQSVAFWCNPISGHATLYWYQQILGQGPKLLIQFQNNGVVDDSQLPKDRFSAERLKGVDSTLKIQPAKLEDSAVYLCASSLKQGELFFGEGSRLTVL.

There are a few counts of this clonotype. The chain joins TRBV4-2 to TRBJ1-3, with 12 positions matching TRBD1. V gave up 3 bases and J gave up 0 bases; unmatched junction bases: 6. This CDR3 spans 18 amino acids. Germline values: CDR1 LGHNA, CDR2 YNFKEQ. The CDR3 is CASSHLPGQGASGNTIYF. As DNA, the CDR3 is TGTGCCAGCAGCCACCTACCGGGACAGGGGGCCTCTGGAAACACCATATATTTT.

The chain combines TRBV11-2 with TRBJ1-1; D perhaps matches TRBD1 (6 bases). Germline loops: CDR1 SGHAT, CDR2 FQNNGV. This CDR3 comprises 16 residues. Trimming cost V 6 bases and J 0 bases, with 17 bases left between them. CDR3 protein: CASRAAGVSLNTEAFF. Here the CDR3 DNA reads TGTGCCAGCAGGGCCGCAGGGGTATCATTGAACACTGAAGCTTTCTTT.

Of note for this clonotype: One end of the junction varies from germline; a read error may be responsible. The V and J genes are TRBV20-1 and TRBJ2-7, with TRBD2 as a possible D gene (5 bases). Germline V gene sequence: CDR1 DFQATT, CDR2 SNEGSKA (reference sequence). This CDR3 contains 13 residues. CDR3 amino acids: CSARPLASYEQHF. For the CDR3, the DNA is TGCAGTGCGAGACCCCTGGCTAGCTACGAGCAGCACTTC.

This clonotype was recorded a few times. The chain recombines TRBV6-1 with TRBJ1-2; 8 bases are shared with TRBD1. Germline V gene sequence: CDR1 MNHNS, CDR2 SASEGT. The CDR3 is made up of 13 amino acids. J lost 2 bases, V lost 8 bases, and 4 bases had no gene match. CDR3 protein: CASLGQENYGYTF. The CDR3 DNA sequence: TGTGCCAGCCTGGGACAGGAGAACTATGGCTACACCTTC.

In this sample, this clonotype turned up a few times. The genes are TRBV29-1 and TRBJ2-7, with D maybe TRBD1 (6 bases). This CDR3 is built from 14 residues. Germline V gene sequence: CDR1 SQVTM, CDR2 ANQGSEA. V was trimmed by 6 bases and J by 4 bases, leaving 19 bases between them. Here the CDR3 reads CSVVQGKGRYEQYF. The CDR3 nucleotides are TGCAGCGTCGTACAGGGAAAGGGGCGATACGAGCAGTACTTC.

At least ten counts were recorded for this clonotype. The rearrangement links TRBV12-3 or TRBV12-4 to TRBJ2-3, with D perhaps matching TRBD2 (7 bases). The CDR3 has 14 amino acids. Trimming cost V 8 bases and J 4 bases, with 16 bases left between them. CDR3 nucleotide sequence: TGTGCCAGCTCCGCTGGGGGGGGCGCAGATACGCAGTATTTT. As protein: CASSAGGGADTQYF.

The genes are TRBV7-2 and TRBJ2-2, with 8 bases fitting TRBD2. Germline CDR1 SGHTA, CDR2 FQGNSA. The J segment lost 4 bases and the V segment lost 9 bases, leaving 16 bases of the junction unmatched. This CDR3 has 17 residues. The CDR3 sequence is CARSATSGSRGTGELFF. The DNA of the CDR3 is TGTGCCAGAAGCGCCACTAGCGGCTCGCGTGGCACCGGGGAGCTGTTTTTT.

J is TRBJ2-7 and V is TRBV5-1; D gene unclear. The CDR3 is 16 residues long. Deletions cut 4 bases from V and 4 bases from J, with 21 bases between. The germline V gene has CDR1 SGHRS and CDR2 YFSETQ. The CDR3 region is CASSLRVSLDLYEQYF. CDR3 DNA: TGCGCCAGCAGCCTTCGCGTCTCCCTCGACCTTTACGAGCAGTACTTC. Combining the CDR3 with reference TRBV5-1 and TRBJ2-7 gives the whole variable domain KAGVTQTPRYLIKTRGQQVTLSCSPISGHRSVSWYQQTPGQGLQFLFEYFSETQRNKGNFPGRFSGRQFSNSRSEMNVSTLELGDSALYLCASSLRVSLDLYEQYFGPGTRLTVT.

This clonotype was counted only a few times. The chain employs TRBV12-3 or TRBV12-4 and TRBJ1-1, with TRBD1 matching 7 bases. This CDR3 is 15 amino acids long. The ends lost 5 bases at V and 4 bases at J; junction bases unmatched: 10. CDR3 sequence: CASSPLTGRGTEAFF. CDR3 bases: TGTGCCAGCAGTCCCTTGACAGGGAGGGGCACTGAAGCTTTCTTT.

The CDR3 DNA follows: TGTGCCAGCAGAACCCCAGGGGGCACTGAAGCTTTCTTT. It encodes CASRTPGGTEAFF. The chain recombines TRBV28 with TRBJ1-1; the match to TRBD1 covers 7 bases. Trimming at V came to 6 bases and at J to 4 bases, leaving 5 bases not matched to a gene. The germline V gene encodes CDR1 MDHEN and CDR2 SYDVKM. This CDR3 region has 13 residues.

CDR3 in DNA: TGTGCCATCAGTGAGTCGGGTACGACTGAAGCTTTCTTT. Encoded protein: CAISESGTTEAFF. The chain links TRBV10-3 to TRBJ1-1; D ambiguous. CDR3 length: 13 amino acids. V gave up 0 bases and J gave up 5 bases, with 7 bases separating them. Germline V gene lookup returns CDR1 ENHRY and CDR2 SYGVKD.

The rearrangement joins TRBV15 to TRBJ1-2; D not resolved. There are 13 residues in the CDR3. CDR1 and CDR2 (germline): LNHNV, YYDKDF (reference sequence). V lost 0 bases and J 4 bases, leaving 6 bases between the germline ends. The CDR3 loop reads CATSRDQVYGYTF. As DNA, the CDR3 is TGTGCCACCAGCAGAGATCAAGTCTATGGCTACACCTTC. The variable domain in full, completed from reference TRBV15 and TRBJ1-2, reads DAMVIQNPRYQVTQFGKPVTLSCSQTLNHNVMYWYQQKSSQAPKLLFHYYDKDFNNEADTPDNFQSRRPNTSFCFLDIRSPGLGDTAMYLCATSRDQVYGYTFGSGTRLTVV.

This chain uses TRBV10-3 with TRBJ2-7; D may be TRBD1 (5 bases). CDR1 and CDR2 from the germline V gene are ENHRY and SYGVKD. CDR3 length: 14 amino acids. V lost 3 bases, J lost 2 bases, and 11 bases lay in between. CDR3 loop: CAISDDRKTYEQYF. The CDR3 DNA sequence: TGTGCCATCAGTGACGACAGAAAGACCTACGAGCAGTACTTC.

There are a few counts of this clonotype. The chain couples TRBV15 to TRBJ1-3; D gene unclear. The CDR3 spans 15 residues. CDR1 is LNHNV and CDR2 is YYDKDF in the germline V gene (reference sequence). Trimming stripped 5 bases from V and 0 bases from J, with 11 bases between. The CDR3 nucleotides are TGTGCCACCAGCCCACCCCCAGACTCTGGAAACACCATATATTTT. Translated, it gives CATSPPPDSGNTIYF.

Only a few counts were recorded for this clonotype. The chain has TRBV5-1 and TRBJ2-3, with 10 nucleotides matching TRBD2. J was trimmed by 1 base and V by 8 bases; bases with no gene match: 7. Germline V gene lookup returns CDR1 SGHRS and CDR2 YFSETQ. This CDR3 has 15 residues. The CDR3 nucleotides are TGCGCCAGTGAGCGGGAGGGGGCTCGCACAGATACGCAGTATTTT. Its translation: CASEREGARTDTQYF.